This is a list of T cell receptor beta chains from one sample in a study of blood T cell repertoires in COVID-19. Here immunoSEQ multiplex PCR was the method, and the copy in TCRdb shows in-frame clones only, minus some. The table records some 220,000 clones, around 85% of them present only once. Sequenced sample: peripheral blood. These TCRs come from a woman aged 55-69 years with active or convalescent COVID-19. Each CDR3 is given with its conserved first and last residue. A D gene is named only where the DNA matches it firmly. Size is omitted from some rows. Given values are once, few, many or a class for expanded clones.

v_call	cdr3_length	j_call	clone_size	d_call	cdr3_aa	cdr3_nt
TRBV5-8	17	TRBJ2-2	-	-	CASSRVLLFTNTGELFF	TGTGCCAGCAGCCGGGTTCTACTCTTTACGAACACCGGGGAGCTGTTTTTT
TRBV5-1	16	TRBJ1-6	-	-	CASSLDSGVEHSPLHF	TGCGCCAGCAGCTTGGATTCCGGGGTCGAGCATTCACCCCTCCACTTT
TRBV15	13	TRBJ1-4	-	-	CATSRSSEEKLFF	TGTGCCACCAGCAGAAGTTCGGAGGAAAAACTGTTTTTT
TRBV5-1	14	TRBJ1-1	-	TRBD1	CASSGQGATTEAFF	TGCGCCAGCTCGGGACAGGGGGCGACCACTGAAGCTTTCTTT
TRBV3-1/TRBV3-2	14	TRBJ2-2	-	-	CASGAVSNTGELFF	TGTGCCAGCGGGGCGGTATCGAACACCGGGGAGCTGTTTTTT
TRBV28	15	TRBJ2-4	-	-	CASSMEDIAKNIQYF	TGTGCCAGCAGTATGGAGGATATAGCCAAAAACATTCAGTACTTC
TRBV5-6	12	TRBJ2-7	once	-	CASSQDNLEQYF	TGTGCCAGCAGCCAGGACAACCTTGAGCAGTACTTC
TRBV30	16	TRBJ2-5	-	TRBD2	CAWSTGSGRVPETQYF	TGTGCCTGGAGTACGGGTAGCGGGAGAGTACCAGAGACCCAGTACTTC
TRBV11-3	14	TRBJ1-1	-	-	CASSLAPPGTEAFF	TGTGCCAGCAGCTTAGCACCCCCGGGCACTGAAGCTTTCTTT
TRBV6-6	14	TRBJ1-2	-	TRBD1	CASTLERGRGGYTF	TGTGCCAGCACCCTCGAAAGGGGGCGGGGAGGCTACACCTTC
TRBV21-1	13	TRBJ2-7	-	-	CASSSEAGREQYF	TGTGCCAGCAGCAGCGAAGCAGGCCGCGAGCAGTACTTC
TRBV29-1	14	TRBJ2-2	-	-	CSVVQNANTGELFF	TGCAGCGTTGTCCAGAACGCGAACACCGGGGAGCTGTTTTTT
TRBV19	13	TRBJ2-2	-	TRBD1	CATPGQAAGELFF	TGTGCCACTCCGGGACAGGCGGCCGGGGAGCTGTTTTTT
TRBV7-2	18	TRBJ2-3	-	TRBD2	CASSLTGSSGGVPDTQYF	TGTGCCAGCAGCTTAACGGGGAGTAGCGGGGGGGTCCCGGATACGCAGTATTTT
TRBV18	14	TRBJ2-1	once	-	CASSPEQAYNEQFF	TGTGCCAGCTCACCCGAACAGGCCTACAATGAGCAGTTCTTC
TRBV27	13	TRBJ2-3	-	TRBD2	CASRLADSDTQYF	TGTGCCAGCAGGCTAGCGGATTCAGATACGCAGTATTTT
TRBV9	15	TRBJ2-2	few	-	CASSVDSGSTGELFF	TGTGCCAGCAGCGTTGATAGCGGTAGCACCGGGGAGCTGTTTTTT
TRBV4-1	16	TRBJ2-1	-	-	CASSPRDSWGYNEQFF	TGCGCCAGCAGCCCTCGGGACTCCTGGGGCTACAATGAGCAGTTCTTC
TRBV2	15	TRBJ1-5	-	TRBD1	CASSDRTGTYQPQHF	TGTGCCAGCAGTGACAGGACAGGAACTTATCAGCCCCAGCATTTT
TRBV14	13	TRBJ2-7	-	-	CASSQVGPWEQYF	TGTGCCAGCAGCCAAGTGGGCCCTTGGGAGCAGTACTTC
TRBV18	16	TRBJ2-4	few	TRBD1	CASSPAGRGTKNIQYF	TGTGCCAGCTCACCAGCGGGCAGGGGGACCAAAAACATTCAGTACTTC
TRBV15	16	TRBJ1-3	-	TRBD1	CATSTHRGLVGNTIYF	TGTGCCACCAGCACTCACAGGGGGCTGGTTGGAAACACCATATATTTT
TRBV19	16	TRBJ1-5	-	-	CASSIAGRGMYQPQHF	TGTGCCAGTAGTATAGCTGGCAGGGGAATGTATCAGCCCCAGCATTTT
TRBV19	13	TRBJ2-3	-	-	CASSIAGVDTQYF	TGTGCCAGTAGTATAGCGGGGGTAGATACGCAGTATTTT
TRBV28	18	TRBJ2-1	-	TRBD1	CASSLGLPTGVFRNEQFF	TGTGCCAGCAGTTTGGGGCTACCAACAGGGGTTTTTCGCAATGAGCAGTTCTTC
TRBV19	15	TRBJ2-2	-	-	CASSPRDSATGELFF	TGTGCCAGTTCGCCGAGGGACTCCGCTACCGGGGAGCTGTTTTTT
TRBV19	15	TRBJ2-4	once	-	CASSEPLGGQNIQYF	TGTGCCAGTAGTGAACCCTTAGGGGGACAAAACATTCAGTACTTC
TRBV9	14	TRBJ2-3	-	TRBD2	CASSATSYTDTQYF	TGTGCCAGCAGCGCGACTAGCTACACAGATACGCAGTATTTT
TRBV9	14	TRBJ2-1	-	TRBD2	CASSVGSGRNEQFF	TGTGCCAGCAGCGTGGGTAGCGGGAGAAATGAGCAGTTCTTC
TRBV4-1	11	TRBJ2-1	few	-	CASSQGAEQFF	TGCGCCAGCAGCCAAGGGGCCGAGCAGTTCTTC
TRBV11-2	17	TRBJ2-6	-	-	CASSPTQGISGANVLTF	TGTGCCAGCAGCCCCACCCAGGGAATCTCTGGGGCCAACGTCCTGACTTTC
TRBV6-6	16	TRBJ1-6	-	-	CASRPTGGPSETPLHF	TGTGCCAGCAGACCGACGGGGGGTCCTTCCGAAACACCCCTCCACTTT
TRBV5-8	14	TRBJ2-1	-	TRBD1	CASSARDRWNEQFF	TGTGCCAGCAGCGCCCGGGACAGATGGAATGAGCAGTTCTTC
TRBV9	16	TRBJ2-1	-	TRBD2	CASSSPSGSSYNEQFF	TGTGCCAGCAGCTCCCCCAGCGGGAGCTCCTACAATGAGCAGTTCTTC
TRBV25-1	18	TRBJ2-5	-	TRBD2	CASSDSLTSGWRLETQYF	TGTGCCAGCAGTGATTCCCTGACTAGCGGGTGGCGGCTAGAGACCCAGTACTTC
TRBV15	14	TRBJ1-3	-	TRBD1	CATSPRTGGNTIYF	TGTGCCACCAGCCCGCGGACAGGGGGAAACACCATATATTTT
TRBV11-2	17	TRBJ2-2	-	TRBD2	CASSLSLGRGRAGELFF	TGTGCCAGCAGCTTATCCCTTGGGAGGGGACGCGCCGGGGAGCTGTTTTTT
TRBV6-1	16	TRBJ2-7	-	TRBD1	CASSGTHRQGRDEQYF	TGTGCCAGCAGTGGAACCCATCGACAGGGAAGGGACGAGCAGTACTTC
TRBV18	13	TRBJ2-2	-	TRBD1	CASSYRGAGELFF	TGTGCCAGCTCGTACAGGGGTGCCGGGGAGCTGTTTTTT
TRBV5-1	15	TRBJ2-3	-	-	CASSSVRTGTDTQYF	TGCGCCAGCAGCTCGGTTAGGACAGGCACAGATACGCAGTATTTT
TRBV5-3	17	TRBJ2-7	-	TRBD2	CARSLYPIAGSSLEQYF	TGTGCCAGAAGCTTGTATCCAATAGCGGGGAGTTCTCTCGAGCAGTACTTC
TRBV6-1	16	TRBJ1-5	-	-	CASSERNGGFNQPQHF	TGTGCCAGCAGTGAAAGGAACGGGGGGTTCAATCAGCCCCAGCATTTT